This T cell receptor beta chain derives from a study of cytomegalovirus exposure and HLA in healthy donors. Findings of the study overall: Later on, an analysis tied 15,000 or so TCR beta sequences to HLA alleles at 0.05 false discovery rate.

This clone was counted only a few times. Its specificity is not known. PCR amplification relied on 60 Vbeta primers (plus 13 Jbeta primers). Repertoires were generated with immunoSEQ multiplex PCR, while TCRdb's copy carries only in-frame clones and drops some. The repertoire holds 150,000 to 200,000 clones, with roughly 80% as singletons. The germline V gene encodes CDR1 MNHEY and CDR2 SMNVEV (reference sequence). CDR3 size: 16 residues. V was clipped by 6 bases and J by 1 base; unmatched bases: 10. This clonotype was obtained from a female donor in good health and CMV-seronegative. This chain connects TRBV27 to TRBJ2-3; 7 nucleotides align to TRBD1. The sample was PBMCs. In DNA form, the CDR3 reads TGTGCCAGCAGGTCAGAGGGGGCTTACGGCACAGATACGCAGTATTTT. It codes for CASRSEGAYGTDTQYF.